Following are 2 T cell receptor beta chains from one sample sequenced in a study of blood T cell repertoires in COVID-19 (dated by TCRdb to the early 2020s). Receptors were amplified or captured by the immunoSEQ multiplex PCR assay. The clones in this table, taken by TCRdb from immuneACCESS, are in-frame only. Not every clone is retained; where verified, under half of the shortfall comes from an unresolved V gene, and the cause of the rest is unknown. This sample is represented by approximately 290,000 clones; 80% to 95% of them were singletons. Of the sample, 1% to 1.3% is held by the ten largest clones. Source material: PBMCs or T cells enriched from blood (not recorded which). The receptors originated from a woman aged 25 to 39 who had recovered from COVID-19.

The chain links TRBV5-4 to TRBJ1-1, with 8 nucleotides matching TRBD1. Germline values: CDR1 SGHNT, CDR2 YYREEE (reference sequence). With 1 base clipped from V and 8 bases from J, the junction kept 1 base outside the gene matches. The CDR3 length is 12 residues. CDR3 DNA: TGTGCCAGCAGCTTGCAGGGGGCGGAAGCTTTCTTT. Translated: CASSLQGAEAFF. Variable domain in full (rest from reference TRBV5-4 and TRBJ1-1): ETGVTQSPTHLIKTRGQQVTLRCSSQSGHNTVSWYQQALGQGPQFIFQYYREEENGRGNFPPRFSGLQFPNYSSELNVNALELDDSALYLCASSLQGAEAFFGQGTRLTVV.

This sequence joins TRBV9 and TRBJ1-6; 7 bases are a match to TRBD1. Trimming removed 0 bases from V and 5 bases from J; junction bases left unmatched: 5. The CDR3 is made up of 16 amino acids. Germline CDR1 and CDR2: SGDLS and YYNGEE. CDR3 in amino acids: CASSVEGARDNSPLHF. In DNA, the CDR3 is TGTGCCAGCAGCGTAGAGGGGGCGCGGGATAATTCACCCCTCCACTTT.